A single sample gave rise to the 27 T cell receptor beta chains below, sequenced in a study of blood T cell repertoires in COVID-19. Measured with immunoSEQ multiplex PCR; TCRdb has only the in-frame clones, and not every one. This table holds fewer than 400,000 clones, just under 90% found once. The sample taken for sequencing was peripheral blood. Receptor source: a woman aged 25 to 39 with COVID-19, enrolled during active disease.

This rearrangement joins TRBV4-2 to TRBJ2-1; 11 nucleotides align to TRBD2. From germline, CDR1 is LGHNA and CDR2 YNFKEQ. The ends lost 0 bases at V and 12 bases at J; junction bases unmatched: 13. The CDR3 extends over 17 amino acids. In nucleotides, the CDR3 is TGTGCCAGCAGCCAAGATTTCGCGTCTGGAACTAGCGGGGGGCAGTTCTTC. This translates into CASSQDFASGTSGGQFF.

This clone was counted a few times. The gene calls are TRBV3-1 (or the pseudogene TRBV3-2) and TRBJ1-4; 9 bases agree with TRBD1. CDR1 is LGHDT, CDR2 YNNKEL, per germline (reference sequence). The CDR3 sequence is 15 residues long. Germline trimming cut 6 bases from V and 6 bases from J; bases unmatched to any gene: 8. CDR3 coding DNA: TGTGCCAGCAGTCGGTCTAGGGACAGGGATGAAAAACTGTTTTTT. It encodes CASSRSRDRDEKLFF.

V usage is TRBV20-1 and J usage is TRBJ1-1; D possibly corresponds to TRBD1 (5 bases). The V gene lost 6 bases and the J gene lost 6 bases, with 23 bases spanning the gap. CDR3 length equals 15 residues. CDR1 is DFQATT and CDR2 is SNEGSKA in the germline V gene (reference sequence). Written as DNA, the CDR3 is TGCAGTGCCAGTTTGTTCGACCGCCCAGGGCCTGAAGCTTTCTTT. Encoded protein: CSASLFDRPGPEAFF.

CDR3 sequence (DNA): TGTGCCAGCAGTTACGTTGGGACACAAGGACAGACCCAGTACTTC. Encoded protein: CASSYVGTQGQTQYF. The genes are TRBV6-2 or TRBV6-3 and TRBJ2-5; a weak D match, TRBD1 (6 bases). Trimming took off 2 bases at V and 6 bases at J, with 16 bases between the two ends. Germline assignment: CDR1 MNHEY and CDR2 SVGEGT. CDR3 length: 15 residues.

The chain uses TRBV5-1 and TRBJ1-1, with TRBD1 identical over 7 bases. The CDR3 totals 16 residues. V was clipped by 4 bases and J by 0 bases; unmatched bases: 9. Germline V lookup: CDR1 SGHRS, CDR2 YFSETQ. The CDR3 DNA is TGCGCCAGCAGCCCCACCAAGGGACAGTTGAACACTGAAGCTTTCTTT. Its translation: CASSPTKGQLNTEAFF.

The chain has TRBV24-1 and TRBJ1-2; 8 positions agree with TRBD1. Germline values: CDR1 KGHDR, CDR2 SFDVKD. CDR3 size: 14 residues. The V and J ends lost 3 bases and 5 bases, in that order; junction bases with no gene match: 4. The CDR3 region is CATSDTGGGYGYTF. The CDR3 DNA reads TGTGCCACCAGTGATACAGGGGGAGGGTATGGCTACACCTTC.

The rearrangement joins TRBV23-1 to TRBJ1-3, with D unclear. TRBV23-1 carries the ORF label, with uncertain function. V lost 0 bases to trimming and J lost 4 bases, with 13 bases between them. CDR3 length: 16 amino acids. The CDR3 DNA reads as TGCGCCAGCAGTCAATCGGCATCCGCGGGGGGAAACACCATATATTTT. As protein: CASSQSASAGGNTIYF.

The V call is TRBV4-3, the J call TRBJ2-1; 12 bases match TRBD2. The germline CDR1 and CDR2 sequences are LGHNA and YSLEER. Unmatched junction bases numbered 6, after V lost 5 bases and J lost 4 bases. CDR3 length equals 16 residues. This chain's CDR3 is CASSSRLAGAYNEQFF. CDR3 DNA sequence: TGCGCCAGCAGCTCCCGACTAGCGGGGGCGTACAATGAGCAGTTCTTC.

The chain carries TRBV7-9 and TRBJ1-2, with D possibly being TRBD1 (6 bases). The CDR3 loop spans 17 amino acids. The V gene's germline CDR1 is SEHNR and CDR2 FQNEAQ (reference sequence). The ends were cut back, 4 bases at V and 7 bases at J, with 25 bases in the middle. In DNA form, the CDR3 reads TGTGCCAGCAGCTCCTCCGTACTGGGCCACAGGGATGGTGGCTACACCTTC. Its protein is CASSSSVLGHRDGGYTF.

V and J are TRBV29-1 and TRBJ1-1; D is ambiguous. Germline V lookup: CDR1 SQVTM, CDR2 ANQGSEA. The CDR3 extends over 13 amino acids. Trimming stripped 5 bases from V and 4 bases from J, with 14 bases between. CDR3 residues: CSVQRESSTEAFF. CDR3 nucleotide sequence: TGCAGCGTTCAGAGGGAATCGAGCACTGAAGCTTTCTTT.

CDR3 sequence: CASSSVDTQYF. The CDR3 DNA follows: TGTGCCAGCAGTTCCGTAGATACGCAGTATTTT. The chain combines TRBV2 with TRBJ2-3; D gene ambiguous. Trimming removed 5 bases from V and 5 bases from J, with 5 bases in between. Germline CDR1 and CDR2: SNHLY and FYNNEI. The CDR3 is 11 residues long.

The chain links TRBV18 to TRBJ2-1, with a possible D match to TRBD1 (5 bases). The V end lost 4 bases, the J end lost 10 bases, and 11 bases lay between the germline ends. CDR1 KGHSH and CDR2 LQKENI come from the germline V gene. The CDR3 runs to 12 residues. CDR3 loop: CASSRTYPEQFF. DNA of the CDR3: TGTGCCAGCTCACGGACATACCCAGAGCAGTTCTTC.

This rearrangement joins TRBV6-6 to TRBJ1-6; D unclear. Per germline, CDR1 MNHNY and CDR2 SVGAGI (reference sequence). Trimming left V 8 bases short and J 6 bases short, with 14 bases between. The CDR3 sequence is 14 residues long. CDR3 in amino acids: CASSDSYSNSPLHF. The CDR3 DNA sequence: TGTGCCAGCTCGGACTCATATAGTAATTCACCCCTCCACTTT.

This sequence joins TRBV6-1 and TRBJ1-2; 8 nucleotides agree with TRBD1. Germline-derived CDR1 and CDR2 are MNHNS and SASEGT. This CDR3 has 16 residues. After removal of 2 bases from V and 3 bases from J, the junction contained 8 bases not matched to a gene. The CDR3: CASSESWQGAYYGYTF. In DNA form, the CDR3 reads TGTGCCAGCAGTGAATCTTGGCAGGGGGCTTACTATGGCTACACCTTC.

The rearrangement links TRBV10-2 to TRBJ2-2; 7 positions match TRBD2. There are 15 residues in the CDR3. J lost 3 bases, V lost 3 bases, and 4 bases had no gene match. CDR1 is WSHSY and CDR2 is SAAADI in the germline V gene. CDR3 sequence reads: CASSESGGDTGELFF. The DNA for the CDR3 is TGCGCCAGCAGTGAAAGTGGGGGGGACACCGGGGAGCTGTTTTTT.

This clone has only a few counts. The rearrangement links TRBV18 to TRBJ1-1, with 7 bases matching TRBD1. This CDR3 region has 15 residues. From germline, CDR1 is KGHSH and CDR2 LQKENI. V was clipped by 0 bases and J by 13 bases; unmatched bases: 14. The CDR3 DNA reads as TGTGCCAGCTCACCACCCACCGGACAGGTCCGGAGGGTTTTCTTT. Protein: CASSPPTGQVRRVFF.

This clone was seen once. The CDR3 loop reads CASSVADRAGGNTIYF. As DNA, the CDR3 is TGTGCCAGCAGCGTAGCAGACAGGGCCGGTGGAAACACCATATATTTT. The chain couples TRBV9 to TRBJ1-3; 7 positions agree with TRBD1. V shed 0 bases, J shed 3 bases, and the junction held 6 bases outside the gene matches. Germline V gene data show CDR1 as SGDLS and CDR2 as YYNGEE. The CDR3 sequence is 16 residues long. The variable domain in full, completed from reference TRBV9 and TRBJ1-3, reads DSGVTQTPKHLITATGQRVTLRCSPRSGDLSVYWYQQSLDQGLQFLIQYYNGEERAKGNILERFSAQQFPDLHSELNLSSLELGDSALYFCASSVADRAGGNTIYFGEGSWLTVV.

The gene calls are TRBV5-5 and TRBJ1-6; the match to TRBD1 covers 8 bases. There are 15 residues in the CDR3. After removal of 4 bases from V and 17 bases from J, the junction contained 17 bases not matched to a gene. Germline CDR1 and CDR2: SGHKS and YYEKEE (reference sequence). The CDR3 reads CASSATQGAGRWIHF. The CDR3 coding sequence is TGTGCCAGCAGCGCAACCCAGGGGGCAGGCAGGTGGATCCACTTT.

V usage is TRBV15 and J usage is TRBJ1-4, with a possible D match to TRBD1 (6 bases). Per the germline V gene, CDR1 is LNHNV and CDR2 is YYDKDF (reference sequence). The CDR3 loop spans 16 amino acids. Trimming took 5 bases from V and 2 from J, leaving 15 bases between them. The CDR3 DNA is TGTGCCACCAGCCGCAGAGGGGGGGCGACTAATGAAAAACTGTTTTTT. It encodes CATSRRGGATNEKLFF.

The chain combines TRBV19 with TRBJ1-2, with TRBD1 as a possible D gene (6 bases). The germline CDR1 and CDR2 sequences are LNHDA and SQIVND (reference sequence). Trimming stripped 9 bases from V and 5 bases from J, with 7 bases between. The CDR3 extends over 10 amino acids. In DNA form, the CDR3 reads TGTGCCAGGACAGGATATGGCTACACCTTC. Its translation is CARTGYGYTF.

The CDR3 loop is CASSQRGMNTEAFF. DNA for the CDR3: TGCGCCAGCAGCCAACGGGGGATGAACACTGAAGCTTTCTTT. V usage is TRBV4-3 and J usage is TRBJ1-1; tentative D call: TRBD1 (5 bases). The CDR3 runs 14 residues. Trimming took 2 bases from V and 0 from J, leaving 7 bases between them. CDR1 LGHNA and CDR2 YSLEER come from the germline V gene.

The genes are TRBV2 and TRBJ1-2, with D perhaps TRBD1 (6 bases). The CDR3 sequence is 13 residues long. Germline assignment: CDR1 SNHLY and CDR2 FYNNEI. Trimming cost V 8 bases and J 6 bases, with 16 bases left between them. DNA of the CDR3: TGTGCCAGCCGTCTACAGGGTAATAATGGCTACACCTTC. It is translated as CASRLQGNNGYTF.

This chain connects TRBV15 to TRBJ2-7, with a weak D call TRBD2 (5 bases). The length of the CDR3 is 15 residues. Germline-derived CDR1 and CDR2 are LNHNV and YYDKDF (reference sequence). Trimming removed 1 base from V and 0 bases from J, with 10 bases in between. The DNA of the CDR3 is TGTGCCACCAGCAGAGTAAGGGAGACCTCCTACGAGCAGTACTTC. Residues: CATSRVRETSYEQYF. Supplemented by reference TRBV15 and TRBJ2-7, the full variable domain reads DAMVIQNPRYQVTQFGKPVTLSCSQTLNHNVMYWYQQKSSQAPKLLFHYYDKDFNNEADTPDNFQSRRPNTSFCFLDIRSPGLGDTAMYLCATSRVRETSYEQYFGPGTRLTVT.

The chain employs TRBV4-1 and TRBJ2-5; perhaps TRBD2 as D (5 bases). This CDR3 spans 13 amino acids. With 4 bases removed from V and 7 bases from J, the gap between germline ends came to 13 bases. The germline gives CDR1 MGHRA, CDR2 YSYEKL. This CDR3 is CASSPVGIGTQYF. DNA of the CDR3: TGCGCCAGCAGCCCCGTCGGGATCGGGACCCAGTACTTC.

This chain links TRBV5-1 with TRBJ2-1, with 8 nucleotides matching TRBD1. Germline V lookup: CDR1 SGHRS, CDR2 YFSETQ. The CDR3 length is 14 residues. The trim removed 4 bases at V and 12 bases at J, leaving 12 bases unmatched. CDR3 coding DNA: TGCGCCAGCAGCCCCGGACAGGGTCTTATTACGCAGTTCTTC. Translating gives CASSPGQGLITQFF.

This clone showed up just a few times. This sequence joins TRBV5-1 and TRBJ1-1; D uncertain. This CDR3 has 13 residues. Trimming stripped 0 bases from V and 3 bases from J, with 6 bases between. CDR1 and CDR2 (germline): SGHRS, YFSETQ. This CDR3 reads CASSLVSYTEAFF. In nucleotides, the CDR3 is TGCGCCAGCAGCTTGGTATCCTACACTGAAGCTTTCTTT. Based on the CDR3 plus reference TRBV5-1 and TRBJ1-1, the full variable domain is KAGVTQTPRYLIKTRGQQVTLSCSPISGHRSVSWYQQTPGQGLQFLFEYFSETQRNKGNFPGRFSGRQFSNSRSEMNVSTLELGDSALYLCASSLVSYTEAFFGQGTRLTVV.

This rearrangement joins TRBV30 to TRBJ1-1, with TRBD1 matching over 12 bases. CDR3 length: 14 amino acids. J was trimmed by 5 bases and V by 5 bases; bases with no gene match: 6. From germline, CDR1 is GTSNPN and CDR2 SVGIG (reference sequence). This CDR3 is CAWARGQGATEAFF. For the CDR3, the DNA is TGTGCCTGGGCCCGGGGACAGGGGGCGACTGAAGCTTTCTTT.